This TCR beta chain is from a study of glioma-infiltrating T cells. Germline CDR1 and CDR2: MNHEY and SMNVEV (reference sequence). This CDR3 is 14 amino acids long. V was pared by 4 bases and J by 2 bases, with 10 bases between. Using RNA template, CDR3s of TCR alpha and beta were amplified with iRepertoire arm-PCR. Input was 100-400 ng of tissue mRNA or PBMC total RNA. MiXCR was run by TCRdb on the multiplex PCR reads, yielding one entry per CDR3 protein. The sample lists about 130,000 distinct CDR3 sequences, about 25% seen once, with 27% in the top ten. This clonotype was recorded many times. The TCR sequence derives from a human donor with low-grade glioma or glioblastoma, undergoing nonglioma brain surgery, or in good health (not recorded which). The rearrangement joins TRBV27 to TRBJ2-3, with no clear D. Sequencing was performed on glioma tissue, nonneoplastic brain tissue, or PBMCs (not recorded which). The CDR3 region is CASSWNTNTDTQYF. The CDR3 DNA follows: TGTGCCAGCAGTTGGAACACTAACACAGATACGCAGTATTTT.